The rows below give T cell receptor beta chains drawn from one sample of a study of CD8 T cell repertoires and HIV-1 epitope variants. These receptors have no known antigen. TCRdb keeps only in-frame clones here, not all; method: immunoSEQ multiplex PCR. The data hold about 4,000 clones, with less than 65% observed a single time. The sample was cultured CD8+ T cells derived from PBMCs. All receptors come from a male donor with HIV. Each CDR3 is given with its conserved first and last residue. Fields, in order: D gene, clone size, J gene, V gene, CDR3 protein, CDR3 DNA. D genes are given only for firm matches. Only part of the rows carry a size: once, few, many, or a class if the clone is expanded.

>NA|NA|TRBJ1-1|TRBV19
CASSMATEAFF
TGTGCCAGTAGTATGGCCACTGAAGCTTTCTTT
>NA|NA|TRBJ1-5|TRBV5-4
CASSFSGSNQPQHF
TGTGCCAGCAGCTTTTCGGGTAGCAATCAGCCCCAGCATTTT
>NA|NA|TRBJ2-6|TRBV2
CASTPFDSGANVLTF
TGTGCCAGCACCCCCTTCGACTCTGGGGCCAACGTCCTGACTTTC
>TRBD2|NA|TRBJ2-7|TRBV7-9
CASSNTSGTYEQYF
TGTGCCAGCAGCAACACTAGCGGGACCTACGAGCAGTACTTC
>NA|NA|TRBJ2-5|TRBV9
CASSFKLRETQYF
TGTGCCAGCAGCTTTAAGCTACGAGAGACCCAGTACTTC
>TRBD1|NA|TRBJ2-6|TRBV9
CASSVTGGAGANVLTF
TGTGCCAGCAGCGTGACAGGGGGCGCTGGGGCCAACGTCCTGACTTTC
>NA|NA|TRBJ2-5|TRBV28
CASSLPEGGAGETQYF
TGTGCCAGCTCCCTTCCGGAGGGGGGGGCTGGAGAGACCCAGTACTTC
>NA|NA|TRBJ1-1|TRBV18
CASSPFPDNTEAFF
TGTGCCAGCTCACCATTTCCAGATAACACTGAAGCTTTCTTT
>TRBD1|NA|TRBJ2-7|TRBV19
CASSIDWNRGAVEQYF
TGTGCCAGTAGTATAGATTGGAACAGGGGAGCGGTCGAGCAGTACTTC
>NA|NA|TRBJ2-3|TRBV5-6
CASSLVGASTRTDTQYF
TGTGCCAGCAGCTTGGTAGGGGCAAGCACCAGGACAGATACGCAGTATTTT
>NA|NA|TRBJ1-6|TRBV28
CASSLSPYNSPLHF
TGTGCCAGCAGTTTATCCCCCTATAATTCACCCCTCCACTTT
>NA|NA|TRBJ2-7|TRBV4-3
CASSRILDYEQYF
TGCGCCAGCAGCCGTATACTCGACTACGAGCAGTACTTC
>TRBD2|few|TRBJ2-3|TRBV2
CASSESVGTRPDTQYF
TGTGCCAGCAGTGAAAGTGTGGGGACTAGACCAGACACGCAGTATTTT
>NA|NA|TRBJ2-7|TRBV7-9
CASSLVDRIYEQYF
TGTGCCAGCAGCTTAGTCGACAGGATCTACGAGCAGTACTTC
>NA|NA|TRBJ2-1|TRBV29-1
CSPEVYNEQFF
TGCAGCCCAGAGGTATACAATGAGCAGTTCTTC
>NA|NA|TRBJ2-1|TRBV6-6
CASSYSRGEQFF
TGTGCCAGCAGTTACTCGAGGGGTGAGCAGTTCTTC
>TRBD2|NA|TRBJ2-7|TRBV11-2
CASSQISRQRGARYEQYF
TGTGCCAGCAGTCAAATCTCCCGCCAGCGGGGGGCTCGGTACGAGCAGTACTTC
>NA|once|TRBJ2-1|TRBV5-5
CASSLMVDNEQFF
TGTGCCAGCAGCTTGATGGTTGACAATGAGCAGTTCTTC
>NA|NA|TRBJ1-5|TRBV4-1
CASSQEAKRLKSQSAPAF
TGCGCCAGCAGCCAAGAGGCTAAACGCCTCAAGTCGCAATCAGCCCCAGCATTT
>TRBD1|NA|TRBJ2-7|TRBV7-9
CASNPGQGPYEQYF
TGTGCCAGCAACCCGGGACAGGGACCTTACGAGCAGTACTTC
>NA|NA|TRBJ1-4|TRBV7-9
CASSLLQSEKLFF
TGTGCCAGCAGCTTATTACAATCTGAAAAACTGTTTTTT
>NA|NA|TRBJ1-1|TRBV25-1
CARPGCPEAFF
TGTGCCAGGCCCGGCTGCCCTGAAGCTTTCTTT
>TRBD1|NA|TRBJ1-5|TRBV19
CASRTWDRPNQPQHF
TGTGCCAGTAGGACTTGGGACAGGCCCAACCAGCCCCAGCATTTT
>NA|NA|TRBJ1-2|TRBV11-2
CASSSLNAGYTF
TGTGCCAGCAGCTCTCTCAACGCTGGCTACACCTTC
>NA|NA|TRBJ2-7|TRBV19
CAASDGSYEQYF
TGTGCCGCTTCGGACGGATCTTACGAGCAGTACTTC
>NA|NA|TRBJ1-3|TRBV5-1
CASQSGNTIYF
TGCGCCAGTCAGTCCGGAAACACCATATATTTT
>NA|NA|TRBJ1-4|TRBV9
CASSGTGTGNEKLFF
TGTGCCAGCAGCGGCACCGGGACTGGTAATGAAAAACTGTTTTTT
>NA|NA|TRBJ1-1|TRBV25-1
CASSGSKPLNTEAFF
TGTGCCAGCAGTGGCTCGAAGCCTTTGAACACTGAAGCTTTCTTT
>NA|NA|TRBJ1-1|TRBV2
CASSEQAGTEAFF
TGTGCCAGCAGTGAACAGGCCGGGACTGAAGCTTTCTTT
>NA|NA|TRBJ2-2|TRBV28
CASTPIRASTGELFF
TGTGCCAGCACCCCCATCCGGGCCTCCACCGGGGAGCTGTTTTTT
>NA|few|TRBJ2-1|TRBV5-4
CASSLGGLLNEQFF
TGTGCCAGCAGCTTGGGGGGACTTCTGAATGAGCAGTTCTTC
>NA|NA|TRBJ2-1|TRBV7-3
CASSQYVGSYNEQFF
TGTGCCAGCAGCCAATATGTAGGCTCCTACAATGAGCAGTTCTTC
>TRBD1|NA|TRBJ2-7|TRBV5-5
CASSVGQGKYEQYF
TGTGCCAGCAGCGTGGGACAGGGGAAATACGAGCAGTACTTC
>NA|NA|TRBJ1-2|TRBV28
CASSFGEALNYGYTF
TGTGCCAGCAGTTTCGGAGAGGCCTTAAACTATGGCTACACCTTC
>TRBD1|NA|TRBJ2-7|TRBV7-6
CASSLGQYLREQYF
TGTGCCAGCAGCTTGGGACAGTACCTTCGTGAGCAGTACTTC
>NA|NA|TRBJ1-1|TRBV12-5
CASGLWREQNTEAFF
TGTGCTAGTGGTTTGTGGAGGGAGCAGAACACTGAAGCTTTCTTT
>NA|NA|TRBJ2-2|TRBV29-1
CSVESGDRNTGELFF
TGCAGCGTTGAATCTGGGGACCGGAACACCGGGGAGCTGTTTTTT
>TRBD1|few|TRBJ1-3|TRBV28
CASSLLLAGTDSGNTIYF
TGTGCCAGCAGTTTATTACTCGCCGGGACAGACTCTGGAAACACCATATATTTT
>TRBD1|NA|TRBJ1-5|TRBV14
CASSQIREFLGVETGGNQPQHF
TGTGCCAGCAGCCAAATTAGGGAGTTTCTAGGGGTTGAAACAGGGGGCAATCAGCCCCAGCATTTT
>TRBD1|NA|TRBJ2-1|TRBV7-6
CASSFGTGVDEQFF
TGTGCCAGCAGCTTTGGGACAGGGGTCGATGAGCAGTTCTTC
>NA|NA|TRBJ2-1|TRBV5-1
CASSLRVPGRDRYNEQFF
TGCGCCAGCAGCTTAAGGGTCCCGGGCAGGGATCGTTACAATGAGCAGTTCTTC